The clone carrying this T cell receptor (beta chain) was seen only a few times. Its target is not known. Of the isolated RNA, all was reverse transcribed, and so the sequenced material was expressed TCRB transcripts. The assay was immunoSEQ multiplex PCR, and TCRdb's table has in-frame clones only and misses some. The repertoire holds roughly 300,000 clones, with 13% to 15% as singletons. These data come from a study of beta chain features in type 1 diabetes. CDR3 length: 16 amino acids. Germline CDR1 and CDR2: SGHRS and YFSETQ. V shed 1 base and J shed 4 bases, with 15 bases lying between them. Study-level findings and limits: For Type 1 diabetes patients, all four CD4+ subsets carried TCRB CDR3s that were moderately but significantly shorter.

About 110 mL of blood, on average, came from one heparinised draw per donor. Naive, central memory, regulatory and stem cell-like memory cells within the CD4+ compartment were sorted using CD45RO/CCR7/CD25/CD127/CD95/CD27. This receptor was obtained from a man aged 25-40 years with type 1 diabetes. Specimen: naive CD4+ T cells from blood. This chain connects TRBV5-1 to TRBJ1-5; D not resolved. The CDR3 nucleotides read TGCGCCAGCAGCTTGACTTGGAACAGCCTAAATCAGCCCCAGCATTTT. Its translation: CASSLTWNSLNQPQHF.